A single sample is the source of the 10 T cell receptor beta chains below, sequenced in a study of regulatory T cells in long-lasting Graves disease. Regarding time point: newly diagnosed GD, antithyroid drugs for less than 3 months. Extracted RNA from PBMCs served as the source of the TCR library. HTBI primers from iRepertoire and Arm-PCR of CDR3 regions yielded the TCR beta libraries. Via MiXCR, TCRdb re-called the multiplex PCR reads, giving one row per CDR3 protein. The sample has around 330,000 distinct CDR3 sequences, under 20% seen once; the top ten hold about two fifths. The input for sequencing was peripheral blood mononuclear cells (PBMCs), taken at new diagnosis, from a patient treated with antithyroid drugs. All receptors derive from a female donor with Graves disease.

This clonotype was observed many times. The chain uses TRBV19 and TRBJ1-4; TRBD1 aligns across 7 bases. This CDR3 is 15 amino acids long. The J segment lost 5 bases and the V segment lost 5 bases, leaving 8 bases of the junction unmatched. From germline, CDR1 is LNHDA and CDR2 SQIVND (reference sequence). Written as DNA, the CDR3 is TGTGCCAGTAGTCCGCACAGGGGCTCAAATGAAAAACTGTTTTTT. The encoded protein is CASSPHRGSNEKLFF.

This clonotype was recorded at least ten times. V usage is TRBV19 and J usage is TRBJ1-2, with 9 bases aligning to TRBD1. The CDR3 is made up of 14 amino acids. CDR1 is LNHDA and CDR2 is SQIVND in the germline V gene (reference sequence). Unmatched junction bases numbered 8, after V lost 5 bases and J lost 7 bases. Here the CDR3 reads CASSVDGQGTGYTF. For the CDR3, the DNA is TGTGCCAGTAGTGTTGATGGACAGGGGACTGGCTACACCTTC.

This clonotype was detected many times. V is TRBV9 and J is TRBJ1-6; possible D gene TRBD1, 6 bases. The V end was cut by 1 base, the J end by 7 bases, with 9 bases between. The CDR3 runs 14 residues. CDR1 and CDR2 (germline): SGDLS, YYNGEE. In nucleotides, the CDR3 is TGTGCCAGCAGCGTAAGGACAGCCAATTCACCCCTCCACTTT. Translation: CASSVRTANSPLHF.

The sample holds many counts of this clonotype. The chain joins TRBV11-3 to TRBJ2-3, with a tentative D call TRBD2 (5 bases). The CDR3 consists of 15 residues. Trimming stripped 1 base from V and 0 bases from J, with 8 bases between. The germline CDR1 and CDR2 sequences are SGHNT and YENEEA. The CDR3 nucleotides are TGTGCCAGCAGCTTAGGCGGGTTTAGCACAGATACGCAGTATTTT. It specifies CASSLGGFSTDTQYF.

This clonotype was seen at least ten times. J is TRBJ2-3 and V is TRBV28; 13 bases are a match to TRBD2. The V and J ends lost 4 bases and 6 bases, in that order; junction bases with no gene match: 4. Germline V gives CDR1 MDHEN, CDR2 SYDVKM. The CDR3 totals 15 residues. The CDR3 nucleotides are TGTGCCAGCAGTTCCCCGACTAGCGGGGGGGATACGCAGTATTTT. Protein: CASSSPTSGGDTQYF.

This clonotype occurred many times. The chain links TRBV6-1 to TRBJ1-1; D is undetermined. The germline V and J ends were trimmed by 11 bases and 1 base, with 17 bases remaining between them. Germline CDR1 and CDR2: MNHNS and SASEGT. The CDR3 runs to 14 residues. DNA for the CDR3: TGTGCCTCAGTGGGAGGAGTCGAGAACACTGAAGCTTTCTTT. It specifies CASVGGVENTEAFF.

This clonotype has at least ten counts. The chain employs TRBV29-1 and TRBJ2-7; D possibly corresponds to TRBD1 (6 bases). V was trimmed by 6 bases and J by 6 bases, leaving 12 bases between them. Germline V gene data show CDR1 as SQVTM and CDR2 as ANQGSEA. The CDR3 contains 11 residues. CDR3 in amino acids: CSVDSFTEQYF. DNA of the CDR3: TGCAGCGTGGACAGCTTCACCGAGCAGTACTTC.

This clonotype was detected many times. J is TRBJ1-5 and V is TRBV9, with 8 bases fitting TRBD1. This CDR3 comprises 14 residues. Germline V gene lookup returns CDR1 SGDLS and CDR2 YYNGEE. Trimming at V came to 4 bases and at J to 6 bases, leaving 6 bases not matched to a gene. CDR3 DNA: TGTGCCAGCAGCCTCCAGGGGGCAAGTCAGCCCCAGCATTTT. Its translation is CASSLQGASQPQHF.

This clonotype has a count of ten or more. The chain recombines TRBV11-3 with TRBJ2-7; 9 nucleotides align to TRBD1. The ends lost 5 bases at V and 5 bases at J; junction bases unmatched: 7. CDR1 and CDR2 from the germline V gene are SGHNT and YENEEA. This CDR3 has 14 residues. The CDR3 bases are TGTGCCAGCAGCCCCCCGACAGGGGGAAACGAGCAGTACTTC. This translates into CASSPPTGGNEQYF.

J is TRBJ2-7 and V is TRBV6-1; weak D call: TRBD1 (6 bases). The CDR3 spans 14 residues. From germline, CDR1 is MNHNS and CDR2 SASEGT. V was pared by 6 bases and J by 0 bases, with 12 bases between. CDR3 DNA: TGTGCCAGCAGCGAATGGACAGTCTCCTACGAGCAGTACTTC. Encoded protein: CASSEWTVSYEQYF.